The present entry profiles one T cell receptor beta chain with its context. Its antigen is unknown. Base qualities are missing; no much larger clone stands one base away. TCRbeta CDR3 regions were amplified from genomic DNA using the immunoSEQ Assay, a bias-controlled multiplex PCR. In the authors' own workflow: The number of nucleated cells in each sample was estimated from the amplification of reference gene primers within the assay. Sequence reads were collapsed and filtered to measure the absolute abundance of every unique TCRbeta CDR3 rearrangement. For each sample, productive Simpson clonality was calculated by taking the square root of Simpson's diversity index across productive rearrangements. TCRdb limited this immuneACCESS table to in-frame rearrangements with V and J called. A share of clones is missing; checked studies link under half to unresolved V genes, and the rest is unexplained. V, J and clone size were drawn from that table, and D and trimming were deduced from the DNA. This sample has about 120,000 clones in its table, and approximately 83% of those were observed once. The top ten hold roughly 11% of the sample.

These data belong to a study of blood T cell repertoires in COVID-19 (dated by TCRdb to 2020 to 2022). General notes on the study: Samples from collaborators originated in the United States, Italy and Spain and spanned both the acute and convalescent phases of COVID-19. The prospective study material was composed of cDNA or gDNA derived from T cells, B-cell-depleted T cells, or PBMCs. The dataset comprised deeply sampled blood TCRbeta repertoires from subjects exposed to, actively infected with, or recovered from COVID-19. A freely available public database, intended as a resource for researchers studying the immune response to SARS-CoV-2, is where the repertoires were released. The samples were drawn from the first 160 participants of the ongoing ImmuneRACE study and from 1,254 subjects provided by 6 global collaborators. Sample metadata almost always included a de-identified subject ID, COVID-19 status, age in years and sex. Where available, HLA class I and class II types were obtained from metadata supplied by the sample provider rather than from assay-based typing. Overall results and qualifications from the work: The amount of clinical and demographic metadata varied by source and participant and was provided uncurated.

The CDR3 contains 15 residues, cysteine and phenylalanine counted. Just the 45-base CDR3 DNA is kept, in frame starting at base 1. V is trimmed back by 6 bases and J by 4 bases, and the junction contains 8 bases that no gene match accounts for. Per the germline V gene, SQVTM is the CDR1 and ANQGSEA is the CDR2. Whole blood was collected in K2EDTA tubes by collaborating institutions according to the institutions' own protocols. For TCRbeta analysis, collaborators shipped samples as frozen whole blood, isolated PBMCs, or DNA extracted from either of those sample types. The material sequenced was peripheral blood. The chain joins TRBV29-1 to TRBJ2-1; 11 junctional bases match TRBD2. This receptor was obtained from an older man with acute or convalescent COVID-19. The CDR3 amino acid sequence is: CSVVSLAGAYNEQFF. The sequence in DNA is TGCAGCGTGGTCTCACTAGCGGGAGCTTACAATGAGCAGTTCTTC.